These 21 T cell receptor beta chains share one sample of origin, sequenced in a study of OX40 agonist ivuxolimab in advanced cancers. Sequencing used immunoSEQ multiplex PCR; TCRdb keeps in-frame clones, though not all of them. The sample consists of fewer than 95,000 clones, 80% to 95% of them appearing once. The sequencing used CD4+ or CD8+ T cells sorted from blood, collected in a trial of the OX40 agonist ivuxolimab. These receptors were taken from an adult with an advanced solid tumor such as melanoma, head and neck, liver or kidney cancer.

This chain's CDR3 is CASSSKRPGGPGVDTQYF. CDR3 sequence (DNA): TGTGCCAGCAGCTCCAAGCGTCCGGGAGGGCCAGGGGTAGATACGCAGTATTTT. This sequence joins TRBV7-9 and TRBJ2-3, with 8 bases that match TRBD2. V was pared by 4 bases and J by 5 bases, with 17 bases of the junction left unmatched. CDR1 is SEHNR, CDR2 FQNEAQ, per germline (reference sequence). The CDR3 loop spans 18 amino acids.

The chain carries TRBV4-1 and TRBJ1-5, with D possibly TRBD1 on 5 matching bases. V shed 1 base and J shed 5 bases, with 12 bases lying between them. Per germline, CDR1 MGHRA and CDR2 YSYEKL. The CDR3 is 15 amino acids. The CDR3 DNA reads as TGCGCCAGCAGCCAAGTTGAGTCGGGGCATCAGCCCCAGCATTTT. Amino acids: CASSQVESGHQPQHF.

The chain has TRBV6-1 and TRBJ2-3; D is perhaps TRBD2 (5 bases). The CDR3 covers 17 residues. V was shortened by 2 bases and J by 4 bases, with 19 bases between the two germline ends. CDR1 is MNHNS and CDR2 is SASEGT in the germline V gene. CDR3 DNA: TGTGCCAGCAGTGAAATAGGATCAGCGGAGGTTGCAGATACGCAGTATTTT. It is translated as CASSEIGSAEVADTQYF.

The rearrangement links TRBV27 to TRBJ2-7, with TRBD2 matching 7 bases. J lost 3 bases, V lost 2 bases, and 1 base had no gene match. Germline CDR1 is MNHEY and CDR2 is SMNVEV (reference sequence). The CDR3 has 13 amino acids. The CDR3 sequence: CASSLGLVYEQYF. In DNA form, the CDR3 reads TGTGCCAGCAGTTTAGGACTAGTCTACGAGCAGTACTTC.

This rearrangement joins TRBV6-5 to TRBJ2-7, with 8 bases fitting TRBD1. The germline V gene encodes CDR1 MNHEY and CDR2 SVGAGI. The CDR3 contains 15 residues. V was pared by 6 bases and J by 4 bases, with 11 bases of the junction left unmatched. As DNA, the CDR3 is TGTGCCAGCAGCCTTGGACAGGGTGGGGTATACGAGCAGTACTTC. Translation: CASSLGQGGVYEQYF.

The chain joins TRBV19 to TRBJ1-1, with D possibly being TRBD1 (6 bases). V was trimmed by 0 bases and J by 1 base, leaving 12 bases between them. Germline lookup yields CDR1 LNHDA and CDR2 SQIVND (reference sequence). This CDR3 region has 16 residues. CDR3 protein: CASSIDLGARNTEAFF. DNA of the CDR3: TGTGCCAGTAGTATAGATCTGGGGGCCAGGAACACTGAAGCTTTCTTT.

The chain combines TRBV27 with TRBJ2-5; D gene uncertain. The CDR3 totals 15 residues. Trimming pared 5 bases from V and 0 bases from J, leaving 13 bases between. Germline CDR1 reads MNHEY; CDR2 reads SMNVEV (reference sequence). The CDR3 region is CASSHEPPYQETQYF. The CDR3 region has the DNA TGTGCCAGCAGTCACGAACCACCTTACCAAGAGACCCAGTACTTC.

This chain's CDR3 is CASSFHSGGSSYEQYF. CDR3 in DNA: TGTGCCAGCAGCTTCCATAGCGGAGGGAGCTCCTACGAGCAGTACTTC. The chain joins TRBV7-2 to TRBJ2-7, with D perhaps matching TRBD2 (6 bases). The CDR3 sequence is 16 residues long. CDR1 is SGHTA, CDR2 FQGNSA, per germline. Trimming left V 3 bases short and J 0 bases short, with 15 bases between.

A few counts support this clone. V is TRBV30 and J is TRBJ1-1; D ambiguous. V was cut by 3 bases and J by 6 bases, with 11 bases left in between. Germline CDR1 GTSNPN, CDR2 SVGIG (reference sequence). There are 12 residues in the CDR3. CDR3 protein: CAWRPRSSEAFF. CDR3 DNA sequence: TGTGCCTGGAGGCCCAGGAGTTCTGAAGCTTTCTTT.

This clone was seen a few times. V is TRBV11-3 and J is TRBJ1-1; D is ambiguous. The germline gives CDR1 SGHNT, CDR2 YENEEA. The CDR3 contains 11 residues. Trimming removed 1 base from V and 8 bases from J, with 5 bases in between. The CDR3: CASSLGGEAFF. The CDR3 bases are TGTGCCAGCAGCTTAGGCGGGGAAGCTTTCTTT. Full variable domain (missing parts from reference TRBV11-3 and TRBJ1-1): EAGVVQSPRYKIIEKKQPVAFWCNPISGHNTLYWYLQNLGQGPELLIRYENEEAVDDSQLPKDRFSAERLKGVDSTLKIQPAELGDSAVYLCASSLGGEAFFGQGTRLTVV.

The chain is built from TRBV7-8 and TRBJ1-2; maybe TRBD1 (6 bases). V lost 1 base and J lost 5, with 8 bases in between. CDR1 is SGHVS and CDR2 is FQNEAQ in the germline V gene. This CDR3 contains 13 residues. CDR3 protein: CASSLGTEYGYTF. The CDR3 region has the DNA TGTGCCAGCAGCTTAGGGACAGAGTATGGCTACACCTTC.

The gene calls are TRBV6-6 and TRBJ1-5; D is uncertain. This CDR3 has 15 residues. CDR1 and CDR2 (germline): MNHNY, SVGAGI (reference sequence). Trimming shortened V by 2 bases and J by 3 bases, and 11 bases separated the two germline ends. The CDR3 coding sequence is TGTGCCAGCAGTTACCGGTCCGGTACCAATCAGCCCCAGCATTTT. Translated: CASSYRSGTNQPQHF.

The chain joins TRBV2 to TRBJ2-2; 9 nucleotides match TRBD1. Trimming at V came to 7 bases and at J to 4 bases, leaving 4 bases not matched to a gene. Germline CDR1 SNHLY, CDR2 FYNNEI. The CDR3 is made up of 14 amino acids. This CDR3 is CASMGTGLTGELFF. The DNA for the CDR3 is TGTGCCAGCATGGGGACAGGGCTCACCGGGGAGCTGTTTTTT.

With regard to this clone: Other DNA sequences from this sample encode an identical CDR3 as well. The CDR3: CASSQDGYEQYF. CDR3 in DNA: TGCGCCAGCAGCCAAGACGGTTACGAGCAGTACTTC. The chain links TRBV4-1 to TRBJ2-7; unclear D gene. Germline values: CDR1 MGHRA, CDR2 YSYEKL. The CDR3 has 12 residues. V lost 0 bases and J lost 4, with 4 bases in between.

The gene calls are TRBV5-4 and TRBJ2-5, with a possible D match to TRBD1 (7 bases). CDR3 size: 16 residues. Germline loops: CDR1 SGHNT, CDR2 YYREEE (reference sequence). V lost 2 bases, J lost 5 bases, and 19 bases lay in between. The CDR3 loop is CASSFLADRAGETQYF. As DNA, the CDR3 is TGTGCCAGCAGCTTTTTGGCAGACAGGGCGGGGGAGACCCAGTACTTC.

V and J are TRBV2 and TRBJ1-2; 9 bases agree with TRBD1. V gave up 2 bases and J gave up 4 bases; unmatched junction bases: 20. The CDR3 contains 20 residues. Per germline, CDR1 SNHLY and CDR2 FYNNEI. The CDR3 nucleotides are TGTGCCAGCAGTGAATCCTATCTTGACAGGGGGGAACAGGAGGGCTATGGCTACACCTTC. It yields the protein CASSESYLDRGEQEGYGYTF.

This chain connects TRBV11-2 to TRBJ2-3; tentatively, D is TRBD2 (6 bases). Trimming took 3 bases from V and 4 from J, leaving 11 bases between them. This CDR3 contains 14 residues. CDR1 and CDR2 (germline): SGHAT, FQNNGV. CDR3 nucleotide sequence: TGTGCCAGCAGCTTTAGGCCTAGCGCAGATACGCAGTATTTT. Encoded protein: CASSFRPSADTQYF.

V usage is TRBV10-2 and J usage is TRBJ2-7; D gene ambiguous. The germline CDR1 and CDR2 sequences are WSHSY and SAAADI. This CDR3 contains 11 residues. V shed 6 bases and J shed 1 base, with 4 bases lying between them. The CDR3 DNA sequence: TGCGCCAGCAGGGATTCCTACGAGCAGTACTTC. It codes for CASRDSYEQYF.

The rearrangement uses TRBV27 and TRBJ2-3, with D possibly being TRBD2 (6 bases). Germline CDR1 reads MNHEY; CDR2 reads SMNVEV (reference sequence). Trimming took 8 bases from V and 5 from J, leaving 14 bases between them. CDR3 length: 13 residues. CDR3 sequence: CASGLWRGDTQYF. CDR3 nucleotides: TGTGCCAGCGGCCTCTGGAGGGGAGATACGCAGTATTTT.

Turning to this clone: The germline gene is not matched at one end of the junction; a read error may be the cause. The chain combines TRBV7-9 with TRBJ1-4; no clear D. Looked up from germline, CDR1 is SEHNR and CDR2 is FQNEAQ (reference sequence). The CDR3 extends over 11 amino acids. CDR3 coding DNA: TGTGCCAGCAGCCTTGGCAGACTCTTACATTTT. Protein product: CASSLGRLLHF.

This chain joins TRBV4-1 and TRBJ2-7, with a tentative D call TRBD1 (5 bases). CDR1 is MGHRA, CDR2 YSYEKL, per germline. This CDR3 is built from 13 residues. The ends were cut back, 1 base at V and 3 bases at J, with 7 bases in the middle. CDR3 coding DNA: TGCGCCAGCAGCCAAGGACAGTACTACGAGCAGTACTTC. It specifies CASSQGQYYEQYF.